This T cell receptor beta chain is from a study of cytomegalovirus exposure and HLA in healthy donors. The overall study: A previous analysis identified 95 million to 120 million unique TCR beta sequences derived from 180 million or so T cells. General study findings and limits: Later findings reportedly placed an Asian-associated ancestry cluster below the approximately 670-donor mean for N-insertions. HLA restriction was apparent for most CMV-associated TCR beta chains in a later analysis. Presence/absence analyses assumed roughly uniform sequencing depth across donors, which may not hold.

PCR involved 60 Vbeta and 13 Jbeta primers. TCRdb's table, derived via immunoSEQ multiplex PCR, lists solely in-frame clones and lacks some. Of fewer than 100,000 clones listed, about 80% are singletons. Regarding this clone: Its matching antigen is unknown.

The length of the CDR3 is 12 residues. Germline-derived CDR1 and CDR2 are ENHRY and SYGVKD. Trimming shortened V by 5 bases and J by 13 bases, and 17 bases separated the two germline ends. Source material: PBMCs. This TCR was recovered from a female donor in good health and CMV-seronegative. The chain carries TRBV10-3 and TRBJ1-2, with D perhaps matching TRBD1 (5 bases). CDR3 DNA sequence: TGTGCCATCAGTACCCCAGGGTCCCCCGGCACCTTC. It translates to CAISTPGSPGTF.